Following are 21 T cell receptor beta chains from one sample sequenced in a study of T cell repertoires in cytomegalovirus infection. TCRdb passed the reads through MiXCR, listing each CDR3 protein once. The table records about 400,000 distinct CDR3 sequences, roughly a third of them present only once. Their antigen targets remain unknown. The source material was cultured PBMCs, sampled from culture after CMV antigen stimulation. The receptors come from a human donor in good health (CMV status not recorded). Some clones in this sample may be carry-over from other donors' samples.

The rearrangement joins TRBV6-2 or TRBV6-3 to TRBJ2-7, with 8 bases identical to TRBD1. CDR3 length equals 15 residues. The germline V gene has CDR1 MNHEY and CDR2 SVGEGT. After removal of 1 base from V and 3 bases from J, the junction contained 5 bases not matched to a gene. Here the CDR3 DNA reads TGTGCCAGCAGTTACTTGGGGACAGGATTCTACGAGCAGTACGTC. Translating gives CASSYLGTGFYEQYV.

The DNA of the CDR3 is TGTGCCAGCAGCTTATCAAACTCCTGGTCAGCCGAGCAGTACTTC. This gives the protein CASSLSNSWSAEQYF. The chain links TRBV7-2 to TRBJ2-7, with D uncertain. V lost 2 bases and J 6 bases, leaving 17 bases between the germline ends. Germline V gene sequence: CDR1 SGHTA, CDR2 FQGNSA. CDR3 length: 15 residues.

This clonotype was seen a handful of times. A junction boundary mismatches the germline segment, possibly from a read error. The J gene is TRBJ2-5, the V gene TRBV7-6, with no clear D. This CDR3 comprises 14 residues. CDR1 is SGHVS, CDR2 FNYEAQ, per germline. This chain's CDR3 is CASSLNPSQETQYF. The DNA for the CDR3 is TGTGCTAGCAGCTTAAACCCTAGCCAAGAGACCCAGTACTTC.

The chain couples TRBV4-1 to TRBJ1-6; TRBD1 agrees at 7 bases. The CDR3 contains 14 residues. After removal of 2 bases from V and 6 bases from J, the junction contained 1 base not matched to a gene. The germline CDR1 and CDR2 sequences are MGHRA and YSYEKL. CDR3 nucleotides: TGCGCCAGCAGCCAACGGGACAGTAATTCACCCCTCCACTTT. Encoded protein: CASSQRDSNSPLHF.

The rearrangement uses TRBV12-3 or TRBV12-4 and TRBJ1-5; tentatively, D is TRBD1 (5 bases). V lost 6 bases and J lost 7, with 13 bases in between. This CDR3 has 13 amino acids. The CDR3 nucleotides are TGTGCCAGCAGGCCGGGGGTTAACCAGCCCCAGCATTTT. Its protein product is CASRPGVNQPQHF.

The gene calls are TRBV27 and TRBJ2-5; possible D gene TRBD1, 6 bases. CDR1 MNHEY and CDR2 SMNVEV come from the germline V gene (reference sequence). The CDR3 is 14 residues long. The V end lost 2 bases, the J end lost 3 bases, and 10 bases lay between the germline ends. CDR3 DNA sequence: TGTGCCAGCAGTTTAACAGGGAGTAAAGAGACCCAGTACTTC. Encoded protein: CASSLTGSKETQYF.

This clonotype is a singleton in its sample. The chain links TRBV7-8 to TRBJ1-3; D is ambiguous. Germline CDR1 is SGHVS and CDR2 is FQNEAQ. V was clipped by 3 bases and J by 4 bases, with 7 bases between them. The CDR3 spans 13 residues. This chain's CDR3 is CASSLRGGNTIYF. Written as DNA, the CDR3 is TGTGCCAGCAGCTTGCGGGGAGGAAACACCATATATTTT.

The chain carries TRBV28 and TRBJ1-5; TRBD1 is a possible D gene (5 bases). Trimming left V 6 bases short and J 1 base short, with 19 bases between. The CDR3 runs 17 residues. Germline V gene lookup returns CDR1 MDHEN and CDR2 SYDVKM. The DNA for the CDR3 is TGTGCCAGCAGCCCTTACCGCCTCCGGGACAGCAATCAGCCCCAGCATTTT. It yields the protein CASSPYRLRDSNQPQHF.

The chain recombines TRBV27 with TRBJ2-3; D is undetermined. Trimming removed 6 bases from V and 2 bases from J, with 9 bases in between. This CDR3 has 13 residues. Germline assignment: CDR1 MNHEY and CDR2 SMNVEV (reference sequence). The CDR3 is CASRSTYTDTQYF. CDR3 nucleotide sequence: TGTGCCAGCAGATCCACCTACACAGATACGCAGTATTTT.

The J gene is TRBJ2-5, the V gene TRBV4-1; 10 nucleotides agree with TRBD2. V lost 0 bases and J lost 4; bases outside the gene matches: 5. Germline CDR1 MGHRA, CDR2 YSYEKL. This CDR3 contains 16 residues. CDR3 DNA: TGCGCCAGCAGCCAAGAGGCTAGCGGGAGTGGAGAGACCCAGTACTTC. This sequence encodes CASSQEASGSGETQYF.

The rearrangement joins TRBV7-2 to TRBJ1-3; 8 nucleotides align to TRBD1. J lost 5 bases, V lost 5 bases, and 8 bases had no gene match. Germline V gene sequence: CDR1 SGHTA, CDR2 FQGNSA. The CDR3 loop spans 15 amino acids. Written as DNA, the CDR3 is TGTGCCAGCAGCCGTCCCGGGACAGGAAGAAACACCATATATTTT. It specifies CASSRPGTGRNTIYF.

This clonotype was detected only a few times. Written as DNA, the CDR3 is TGCAGTGCTAGAGATCCTACAGGGGGGCAGGGAGAAAAACTGTTTTTT. It yields the protein CSARDPTGGQGEKLFF. The chain uses TRBV20-1 and TRBJ1-4, with 8 nucleotides matching TRBD1. There are 16 residues in the CDR3. Looked up from germline, CDR1 is DFQATT and CDR2 is SNEGSKA (reference sequence). J was trimmed by 8 bases and V by 0 bases; bases with no gene match: 11.

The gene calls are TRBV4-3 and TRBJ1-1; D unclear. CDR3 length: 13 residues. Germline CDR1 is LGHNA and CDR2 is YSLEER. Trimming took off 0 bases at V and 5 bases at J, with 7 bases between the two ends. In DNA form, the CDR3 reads TGCGCCAGCAGCCAAGATTATGGGACTGAAGCTTTCTTT. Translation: CASSQDYGTEAFF.

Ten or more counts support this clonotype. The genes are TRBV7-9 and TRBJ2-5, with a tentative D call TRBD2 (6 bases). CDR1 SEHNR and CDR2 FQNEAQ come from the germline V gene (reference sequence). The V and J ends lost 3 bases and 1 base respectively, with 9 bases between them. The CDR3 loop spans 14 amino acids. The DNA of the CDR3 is TGTGCCAGCAGCTTCTTAGCGGTCCAAGAGACCCAGTACTTC. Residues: CASSFLAVQETQYF.

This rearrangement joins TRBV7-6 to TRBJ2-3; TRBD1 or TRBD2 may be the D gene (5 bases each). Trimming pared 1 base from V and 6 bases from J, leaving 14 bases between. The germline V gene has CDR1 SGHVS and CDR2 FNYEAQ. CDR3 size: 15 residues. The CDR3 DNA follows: TGTGCCAGCAGCTTAGTGGGGGATCCCGTGGATACGCAGTATTTT. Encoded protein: CASSLVGDPVDTQYF.

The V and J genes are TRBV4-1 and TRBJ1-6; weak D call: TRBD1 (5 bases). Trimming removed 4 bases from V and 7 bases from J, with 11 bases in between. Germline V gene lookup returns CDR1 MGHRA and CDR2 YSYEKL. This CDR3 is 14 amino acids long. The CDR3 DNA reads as TGCGCCAGCAGCCGCCGGGACGGCAATTCACCCCTCCACTTT. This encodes CASSRRDGNSPLHF.

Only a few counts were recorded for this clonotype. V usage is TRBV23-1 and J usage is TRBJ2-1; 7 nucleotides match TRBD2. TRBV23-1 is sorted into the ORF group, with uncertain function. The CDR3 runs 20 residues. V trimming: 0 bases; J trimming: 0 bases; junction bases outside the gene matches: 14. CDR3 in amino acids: CASSQSRRRLAVVSYNEQFF. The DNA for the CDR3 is TGCGCCAGCAGTCAATCACGACGTCGGCTAGCGGTCGTCTCCTACAATGAGCAGTTCTTC.

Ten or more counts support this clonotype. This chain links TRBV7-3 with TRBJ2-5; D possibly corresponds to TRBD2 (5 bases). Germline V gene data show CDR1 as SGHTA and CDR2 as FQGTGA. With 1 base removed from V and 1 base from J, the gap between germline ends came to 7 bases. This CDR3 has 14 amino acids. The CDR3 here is CASSLNSGQETQYF. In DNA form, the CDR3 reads TGTGCCAGCAGCTTAAACAGCGGCCAAGAGACCCAGTACTTC.

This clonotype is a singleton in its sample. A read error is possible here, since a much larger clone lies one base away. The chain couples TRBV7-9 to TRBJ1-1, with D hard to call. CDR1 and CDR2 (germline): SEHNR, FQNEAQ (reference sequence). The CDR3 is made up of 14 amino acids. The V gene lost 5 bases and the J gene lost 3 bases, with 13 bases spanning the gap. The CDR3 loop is CASSRVQTDTEAFF. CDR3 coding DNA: TGTGCCAGCAGCCGGGTTCAAACGGACACTGAAGCTTTCTTT.

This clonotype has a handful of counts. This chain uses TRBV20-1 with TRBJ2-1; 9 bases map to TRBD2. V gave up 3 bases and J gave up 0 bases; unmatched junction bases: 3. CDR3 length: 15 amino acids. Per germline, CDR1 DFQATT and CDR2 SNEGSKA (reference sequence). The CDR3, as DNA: TGCAGTGCTAGTGGCGGGAGGGTCTCCTACAATGAGCAGTTCTTC. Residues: CSASGGRVSYNEQFF.

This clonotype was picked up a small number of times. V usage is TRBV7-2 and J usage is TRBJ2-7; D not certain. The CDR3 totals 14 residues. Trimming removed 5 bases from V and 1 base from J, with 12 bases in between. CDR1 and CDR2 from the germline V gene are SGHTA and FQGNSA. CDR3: CASSKTRTSYEQYF. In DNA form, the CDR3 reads TGTGCCAGCAGCAAAACCCGGACGTCCTACGAGCAGTACTTC.